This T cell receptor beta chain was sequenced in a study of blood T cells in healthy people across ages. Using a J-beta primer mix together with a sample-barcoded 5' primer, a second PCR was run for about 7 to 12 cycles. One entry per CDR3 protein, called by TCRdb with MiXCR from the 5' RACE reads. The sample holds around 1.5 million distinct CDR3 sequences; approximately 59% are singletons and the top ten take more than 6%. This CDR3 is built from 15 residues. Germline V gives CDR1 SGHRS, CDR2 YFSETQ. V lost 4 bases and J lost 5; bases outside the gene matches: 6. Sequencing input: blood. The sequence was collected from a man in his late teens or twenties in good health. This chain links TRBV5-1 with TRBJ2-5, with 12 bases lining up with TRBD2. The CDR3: CASSQTSGRGETQYF. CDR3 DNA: TGCGCCAGCAGCCAGACTAGCGGGAGAGGGGAGACCCAGTACTTC.